What follows are 29 T cell receptor beta chains derived from one specimen sequenced in a study of CD8+CD57+ T cells in acquired aplastic anemia. Profiles of TCR beta VDJ and CDR3 were generated from a genomic DNA template. TCRdb recomputed calls from the reads with MiXCR, one row per CDR3 protein. The table has about 270,000 distinct CDR3 sequences, around three fifths seen once; the top ten hold around 8%. Sequenced sample: sorted CD4+, CD8+, or CD8+CD57+ T cells (not recorded which) from PBMCs. Receptor source: a human donor with severe aplastic anemia or a healthy control (not recorded which).

The V and J genes are TRBV7-9 and TRBJ1-5; D might be TRBD1 (5 bases). CDR1 and CDR2 from the germline V gene are SEHNR and FQNEAQ (reference sequence). The CDR3 loop spans 11 amino acids. Trimming took 1 base from V and 13 from J, leaving 8 bases between them. The CDR3 spells CASSLGGRQHF. CDR3 coding DNA: TGTGCCAGCAGCTTAGGGGGACGGCAGCATTTT. The full variable domain, in which reference TRBV7-9 and TRBJ1-5 provide the parts outside the CDR3, is DTGVSQNPRHKITKRGQNVTFRCDPISEHNRLYWYRQTLGQGPEFLTYFQNEAQLEKSRLLSDRFSAERPKGSFSTLEIQRTEQGDSAMYLCASSLGGRQHFGDGTRLSIL.

This clonotype was recorded at least ten times. This sequence joins TRBV10-3 and TRBJ1-5, with D maybe TRBD1 (6 bases). V lost 6 bases, J lost 3 bases, and 9 bases lay in between. CDR1 and CDR2 from the germline V gene are ENHRY and SYGVKD. The CDR3 loop spans 13 amino acids. This chain's CDR3 is CAISRGLNQPQHF. In DNA, the CDR3 is TGTGCCATCAGCAGGGGCCTCAATCAGCCCCAGCATTTT.

The genes are TRBV25-1 and TRBJ2-5; D may be TRBD2 (6 bases). The germline V gene has CDR1 MGHDK and CDR2 SYGVNS. The CDR3 is made up of 15 amino acids. The ends were cut back, 8 bases at V and 2 bases at J, with 18 bases in the middle. In nucleotides, the CDR3 is TGTGCCAGCTCCAAGGTACGGGGGAATCAAGAGACCCAGTACTTC. Protein product: CASSKVRGNQETQYF.

To note about this clonotype: No conserved phenylalanine or tryptophan is present at the end of the CDR3, so a read error is the likely explanation. The chain joins TRBV12-3 or TRBV12-4 to TRBJ2-7; 7 nucleotides agree with TRBD1. Germline trimming cut 7 bases from V and 1 base from J; bases unmatched to any gene: 4. The CDR3 spans 13 residues. CDR3 bases: TGTGCCAGCACCCGACAGGGATCCTACGAGCAGTACTGC. Protein product: CASTRQGSYEQYC.

The V and J genes are TRBV11-3 and TRBJ2-3; possible D gene TRBD2, 5 bases. Trimming pared 3 bases from V and 4 bases from J, leaving 14 bases between. This CDR3 is built from 15 residues. CDR1 is SGHNT, CDR2 YENEEA, per germline. CDR3 sequence reads: CASSFGGSTSDTQYF. The CDR3 coding sequence is TGTGCCAGCAGCTTCGGTGGGAGTACATCAGATACGCAGTATTTT.

The rearrangement joins TRBV20-1 to TRBJ2-1; 7 bases map to TRBD2. Germline V CDR1 and CDR2: DFQATT, SNEGSKA (reference sequence). V lost 4 bases and J lost 4; bases outside the gene matches: 7. CDR3 length equals 14 residues. The DNA of the CDR3 is TGCAGTGCTAAGCGACCAGCGGGGTACAATGAGCAGTTCTTC. Encoded protein: CSAKRPAGYNEQFF.

This chain uses TRBV20-1 with TRBJ1-2; D possibly corresponds to TRBD1 (5 bases). Germline CDR1 DFQATT, CDR2 SNEGSKA (reference sequence). The CDR3 length is 15 residues. Trimming took off 3 bases at V and 3 bases at J, with 17 bases between the two ends. The CDR3 DNA reads as TGCAGTGCTAGGATGGGACCGTCCGCCTACTATGGCTACACCTTC. It yields the protein CSARMGPSAYYGYTF.

The chain joins TRBV7-3 to TRBJ2-7; D is possibly TRBD1 (5 bases). V gave up 5 bases and J gave up 7 bases, with 9 bases separating them. This CDR3 comprises 11 residues. The germline CDR1 and CDR2 sequences are SGHTA and FQGTGA. The DNA of the CDR3 is TGTGCCAGCAGCCCTCAGGGAGAGCAGTACTTC. It translates to CASSPQGEQYF.

This clonotype has at least ten counts. The J gene is TRBJ1-6, the V gene TRBV6-5; 10 bases are shared with TRBD1. The CDR3 contains 15 residues. The V segment lost 4 bases and the J segment 7 bases; nucleotides outside the gene matches: 4. The germline CDR1 and CDR2 sequences are MNHEY and SVGAGI. Here the CDR3 DNA reads TGTGCCAGCAGTTGGACGGGACAGGGGAATTCACCCCTCCACTTT. Translation gives CASSWTGQGNSPLHF.

V is TRBV25-1 and J is TRBJ2-1; D is perhaps TRBD1 (5 bases). CDR3 length: 14 amino acids. Trimming stripped 0 bases from V and 6 bases from J, with 9 bases between. Germline V gives CDR1 MGHDK, CDR2 SYGVNS. The CDR3 region is CASSEYPQGNEQFF. Written as DNA, the CDR3 is TGTGCCAGCAGTGAATACCCCCAGGGCAATGAGCAGTTCTTC.

As to this clonotype: The junction shows a germline mismatch at one end, possibly a read error. The chain uses TRBV7-7 and TRBJ1-6; 10 bases align to TRBD1. The CDR3 totals 16 residues. Germline CDR1 and CDR2: SSHAT and FNYEAQ (reference sequence). The CDR3 is CASTQQRTGGISPLHF. CDR3 DNA sequence: TGTGCTAGCACCCAACAAAGGACAGGGGGTATTTCACCCCTCCACTTT. Combining the CDR3 with reference TRBV7-7 and TRBJ1-6 gives the whole variable domain GAGVSQSPRYKVTKRGQDVTLRCDPISSHATLYWYQQALGQGPEFLTYFNYEAQPDKSGLPSDRFSAERPEGSISTLTIQRTEQRDSAMYRCASTQQRTGGISPLHFGNGTRLTVT.

The chain couples TRBV19 to TRBJ1-4, with 9 bases lining up with TRBD1. Germline V gene sequence: CDR1 LNHDA, CDR2 SQIVND (reference sequence). The V gene end was trimmed by 6 bases and the J gene end by 7 bases; junction bases not matched to a gene: 6. This CDR3 is 14 amino acids long. In DNA form, the CDR3 reads TGTGCCAGTAGGGGGACAGGGCTCCCTGAAAAACTGTTTTTT. Translated, it gives CASRGTGLPEKLFF.

This clonotype appeared many times. The V gene is TRBV25-1, the J gene TRBJ1-4, with D unresolved. The CDR3 sequence is 14 residues long. Per germline, CDR1 MGHDK and CDR2 SYGVNS. V was clipped by 4 bases and J by 0 bases, with 6 bases between them. The CDR3 is CASSVHATNEKLFF. The CDR3 DNA reads TGTGCCAGCAGTGTACACGCAACTAATGAAAAACTGTTTTTT.

The CDR3 DNA follows: TGTGCCAGCAGGAACGGGACTAGCCTGTACTACGAGCAGTACTTC. Its translation is CASRNGTSLYYEQYF. The V call is TRBV12-3 or TRBV12-4, the J call TRBJ2-7, with 9 bases aligning to TRBD2. CDR3 length equals 15 residues. The V gene end was trimmed by 6 bases and the J gene end by 3 bases; junction bases not matched to a gene: 9.

V and J are TRBV7-2 and TRBJ2-1, with D uncertain. Germline V gene sequence: CDR1 SGHTA, CDR2 FQGNSA. The CDR3 totals 14 residues. Trimming pared 0 bases from V and 10 bases from J, leaving 13 bases between. DNA for the CDR3: TGTGCCAGCAGCTTAGCGTCTCTCGTCGGCGAGCAGTTCTTC. Translating gives CASSLASLVGEQFF.

The gene calls are TRBV10-3 and TRBJ1-1, with TRBD1 identical over 7 bases. The J segment lost 4 bases and the V segment lost 10 bases, leaving 12 bases of the junction unmatched. Per germline, CDR1 ENHRY and CDR2 SYGVKD. The CDR3 runs to 14 residues. CDR3 DNA sequence: TGTGCCAGCAGGTCCACAGGGGAGAGCACTGAAGCTTTCTTT. This translates into CASRSTGESTEAFF.

This chain uses TRBV7-2 with TRBJ2-7; 8 bases fit TRBD1. Germline V gene sequence: CDR1 SGHTA, CDR2 FQGNSA. V lost 3 bases and J lost 6; bases outside the gene matches: 4. This CDR3 is built from 13 residues. In DNA form, the CDR3 reads TGTGCCAGCAGCTTTGACAGGGGTAGCGAGCAGTACTTC. It translates to CASSFDRGSEQYF.

In nucleotides, the CDR3 is TGTGCCAGCAGCTTCCAAGGGGTGGACGGGGAGCTGTTTTTT. It encodes CASSFQGVDGELFF. The V and J genes are TRBV7-9 and TRBJ2-2, with D perhaps matching TRBD1 (5 bases). The CDR3 loop spans 14 amino acids. Trimming stripped 3 bases from V and 7 bases from J, with 12 bases between. CDR1 is SEHNR and CDR2 is FQNEAQ in the germline V gene (reference sequence).

Only a few counts were recorded for this clonotype. This rearrangement joins TRBV5-4 to TRBJ2-5, with TRBD1 identical over 12 bases. This CDR3 is built from 15 residues. V lost 4 bases to trimming and J lost 4 bases; unmatched junction nucleotides: 5. CDR1 SGHNT and CDR2 YYREEE come from the germline V gene (reference sequence). The CDR3 sequence: CASSPGTGGRETQYF. The CDR3 DNA reads as TGTGCCAGCAGCCCAGGGACAGGGGGCCGAGAGACCCAGTACTTC.

V is TRBV30 and J is TRBJ1-1; D perhaps matches TRBD1 (5 bases). Trimming shortened V by 5 bases and J by 8 bases, and 30 bases separated the two germline ends. Germline V gives CDR1 GTSNPN, CDR2 SVGIG (reference sequence). The CDR3 sequence is 17 residues long. CDR3 DNA sequence: TGTGCCTGGGCCCACAAGGGGAGGCGGAGGGAGACTAACGAAGCTTTCTTT. Residues: CAWAHKGRRRETNEAFF.

A remark on this clonotype: A read error is likely, as this CDR3 ends without the conserved phenylalanine or tryptophan. This chain joins TRBV6-5 and TRBJ2-7; D unclear. Germline V gives CDR1 MNHEY, CDR2 SVGAGI. V gave up 8 bases and J gave up 4 bases, with 12 bases separating them. The CDR3 covers 12 residues. The CDR3 DNA sequence: TGTGCCAGCCGAGGTGTGTATTACGAGCAGTACCTC. It encodes CASRGVYYEQYL.

This clonotype occurred a few times. The chain carries TRBV28 and TRBJ2-7, with D possibly matching TRBD1 (6 bases). Germline V gives CDR1 MDHEN, CDR2 SYDVKM. The V end lost 7 bases, the J end lost 2 bases, and 18 bases lay between the germline ends. The CDR3 length is 15 residues. Written as DNA, the CDR3 is TGTGCCAGCACCCATGGAGGACAGAACCCCTACGAGCAGTACTTC. Amino acids: CASTHGGQNPYEQYF.

V usage is TRBV19 and J usage is TRBJ1-6; no clear D. CDR1 and CDR2 (germline): LNHDA, SQIVND (reference sequence). The CDR3 extends over 13 amino acids. Trimming stripped 3 bases from V and 7 bases from J, with 7 bases between. The CDR3 loop is CASSINPNSPLHF. CDR3 nucleotides: TGTGCCAGTAGTATTAATCCCAATTCACCCCTCCACTTT.

CDR3 loop: CASSFTGLGYNEQFF. Here the CDR3 DNA reads TGCGCCAGCAGCTTTACGGGACTCGGATACAATGAGCAGTTCTTC. The chain links TRBV5-1 to TRBJ2-1, with D maybe TRBD2 (6 bases). Germline assignment: CDR1 SGHRS and CDR2 YFSETQ. The ends were cut back, 2 bases at V and 4 bases at J, with 13 bases in the middle. The CDR3 length is 15 residues.

There are many counts of this clonotype. The chain couples TRBV18 to TRBJ1-6, with D unresolved. V was trimmed by 2 bases and J by 9 bases, leaving 8 bases between them. The length of the CDR3 is 13 residues. Germline assignment: CDR1 KGHSH and CDR2 LQKENI. In DNA form, the CDR3 reads TGTGCCAGCTCACCAGGAAGCGGTTCACCCCTCCACTTT. This translates into CASSPGSGSPLHF. Combining the CDR3 with reference TRBV18 and TRBJ1-6 gives the whole variable domain NAGVMQNPRHLVRRRGQEARLRCSPMKGHSHVYWYRQLPEEGLKFMVYLQKENIIDESGMPKERFSAEFPKEGPSILRIQQVVRGDSAAYFCASSPGSGSPLHFGNGTRLTVT.

This sequence joins TRBV24-1 and TRBJ2-3; D is possibly TRBD1 (6 bases). The CDR3 length is 17 residues. From germline, CDR1 is KGHDR and CDR2 SFDVKD. V lost 4 bases and J lost 2, with 18 bases in between. The CDR3 reads CATSDSSQGWNTDTQYF. The CDR3 DNA sequence: TGTGCCACCAGTGACTCATCACAGGGATGGAACACAGATACGCAGTATTTT.

This clonotype was seen more than once but under ten times. V gene TRBV20-1 combines with J gene TRBJ1-2, with D unclear. V was shortened by 3 bases and J by 8 bases, with 13 bases between the two germline ends. Germline CDR1 is DFQATT and CDR2 is SNEGSKA (reference sequence). The CDR3 contains 12 residues. DNA of the CDR3: TGCAGTGCTAGGGGTCGGGCGCCGGGCTACACCTTC. Amino acid sequence: CSARGRAPGYTF.

The chain is built from TRBV10-3 and TRBJ2-1; 12 bases fit TRBD2. There are 15 residues in the CDR3. The J segment lost 6 bases and the V segment lost 3 bases, leaving 3 bases of the junction unmatched. The V gene's germline CDR1 is ENHRY and CDR2 SYGVKD. The CDR3 region is CAISDKTSGSNEQFF. CDR3 DNA: TGTGCCATCAGTGACAAGACTAGCGGGAGCAATGAGCAGTTCTTC.

This chain links TRBV5-1 with TRBJ1-4; D may be TRBD1 (5 bases). The V gene's germline CDR1 is SGHRS and CDR2 YFSETQ. The ends were cut back, 4 bases at V and 4 bases at J, with 14 bases in the middle. There are 15 residues in the CDR3. The CDR3 sequence: CASSKGPEGNEKLFF. The CDR3 DNA reads as TGCGCCAGCAGCAAGGGACCGGAGGGTAATGAAAAACTGTTTTTT.